These T cell receptor beta chains were read from a single sample in a study of blood T cell repertoires in COVID-19. Repertoires were generated with immunoSEQ multiplex PCR, while TCRdb's copy carries only in-frame clones and drops some. This sample has under 250,000 clones; 80% to 90% occur once, and the top ten carry around 1.8%. The source material was PBMCs or T cells enriched from blood (not recorded which). These receptors came from a middle-aged man who had recovered from COVID-19. CDR3s include the opening cysteine and the closing phenylalanine or tryptophan. Fields, in order: V gene, J gene, clone size, D gene, CDR3 DNA, CDR3 protein. The D gene is left open where the match is weak. Size tells how often a clone was seen (once, few, many) or the class of an expanded clone, and some rows leave it out.

V: TRBV18
J: TRBJ1-5
size: -
D: -
DNA: TGTGCCAGCTCACTTTCCGCCGCAGGTCCCAATCAGCCCCAGCATTTT
CDR3: CASSLSAAGPNQPQHF

V: TRBV7-9
J: TRBJ1-1
size: -
D: TRBD1
DNA: TGTGCCAGCAGCTCACAGGGGGCGAACACTGAAGCTTTCTTT
CDR3: CASSSQGANTEAFF

V: TRBV7-9
J: TRBJ2-7
size: few
D: -
DNA: TGTGCCAGCAGCTTCTCGGCCTACGAGCAGTACTTC
CDR3: CASSFSAYEQYF

V: TRBV11-3
J: TRBJ2-3
size: -
D: -
DNA: TGTGCCAGCAGCTCGCCCCGCCAGCGGGATACGCAGTATTTT
CDR3: CASSSPRQRDTQYF

V: TRBV6-5
J: TRBJ2-1
size: -
D: -
DNA: TGTGCCAGCAGGAGGACAGAACCTTACAATGAGCAGTTCTTC
CDR3: CASRRTEPYNEQFF

V: TRBV2
J: TRBJ1-1
size: once
D: TRBD1
DNA: TGTGCCAGCAGTGTCCCGGGACAGCCTACTACTGAAGCTTTCTTT
CDR3: CASSVPGQPTTEAFF

V: TRBV28
J: TRBJ1-2
size: -
D: -
DNA: TGTGCCAGCAGTTTATTTCCCGGGACTGACCGGGGGAATGGCTACACCTTC
CDR3: CASSLFPGTDRGNGYTF

V: TRBV4-1
J: TRBJ2-7
size: few
D: -
DNA: TGCGCCAGCAGCCAAGCTAGCTTTTCCTCGTACGAGCAGTACTTC
CDR3: CASSQASFSSYEQYF

V: TRBV6-5
J: TRBJ1-5
size: -
D: -
DNA: TGTGCCAGCAGTTACTCGAATCAGGGAAATCAGCCCCAGCATTTT
CDR3: CASSYSNQGNQPQHF

V: TRBV5-6
J: TRBJ1-3
size: -
D: TRBD1
DNA: TGTGCCAGCACCTTGGACAGGGGCCCTGGAAACACCATATATTTT
CDR3: CASTLDRGPGNTIYF

V: TRBV29-1
J: TRBJ1-2
size: -
D: TRBD1
DNA: TGCAGCGTTGAAGATCCGGGGGACAGGGATAATAACTATGGCTACACCTTC
CDR3: CSVEDPGDRDNNYGYTF

V: TRBV6-5
J: TRBJ2-5
size: -
D: TRBD1
DNA: TGTGCCAGCAGGCCTGAAGGACAGGGCTCTAGGACCCAGTACTTC
CDR3: CASRPEGQGSRTQYF

V: TRBV9
J: TRBJ2-5
size: -
D: TRBD1
DNA: TGTGCCAGCAGCGCACGACAGGGAGCCAACGTTCAAGAGACCCAGTACTTC
CDR3: CASSARQGANVQETQYF

V: TRBV30
J: TRBJ1-6
size: -
D: -
DNA: TGTGCCTGGAGGGGAGGGACGGTCTCACCCCTCCACTTT
CDR3: CAWRGGTVSPLHF